Described below is a single T cell receptor beta chain sequence and its context. What it binds is not known. Every immunoSEQ plate was one replicate of a subset's evenly spread DNA. Clones were read by immunoSEQ multiplex PCR, and TCRdb kept only the in-frame ones, dropping some. The data hold some 2 million clones, with approximately 95% observed a single time. The data were taken from a study of shared clonotypes between healthy human individuals. Researchers partitioned CD4+ cells into CD45RA+ naive and CD45RA-negative memory subsets. Study results and limitations: On the whole, naive subsets had larger estimated richness than memory subsets had.

This receptor was identified in a man between 18 and 35 years old in good health. Specimen: naive CD4+ T cells sorted from blood. Subset noted: CD45RA+ positively selected.

The CDR3 is CASSTLGRGNGYTF. In nucleotides, the CDR3 is TGTGCCAGCAGTACCCTCGGCAGGGGAAATGGCTACACCTTC. V gene TRBV6-5 combines with J gene TRBJ1-2; TRBD1 is a possible D gene (6 bases). Trimming took 5 bases from V and 6 from J, leaving 16 bases between them. Germline CDR1 is MNHEY and CDR2 is SVGAGI. The CDR3 extends over 14 amino acids.